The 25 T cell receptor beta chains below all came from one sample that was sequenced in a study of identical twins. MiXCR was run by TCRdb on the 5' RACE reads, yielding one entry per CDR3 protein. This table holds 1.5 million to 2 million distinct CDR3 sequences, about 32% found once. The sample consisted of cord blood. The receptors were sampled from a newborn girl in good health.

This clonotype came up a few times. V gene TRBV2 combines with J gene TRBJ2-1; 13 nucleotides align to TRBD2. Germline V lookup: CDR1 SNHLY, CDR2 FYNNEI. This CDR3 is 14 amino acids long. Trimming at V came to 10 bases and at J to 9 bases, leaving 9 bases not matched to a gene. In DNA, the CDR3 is TGTGCCATCGCCGGGACTAGCGGGACTGGTGAGCAGTTCTTC. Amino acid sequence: CAIAGTSGTGEQFF.

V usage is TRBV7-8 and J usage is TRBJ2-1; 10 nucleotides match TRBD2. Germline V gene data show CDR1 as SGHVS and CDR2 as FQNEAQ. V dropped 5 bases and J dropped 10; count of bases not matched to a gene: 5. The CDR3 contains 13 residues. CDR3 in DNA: TGTGCCAGCAGCGGGACTAGCGACTACGAGCAGTTCTTC. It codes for CASSGTSDYEQFF.

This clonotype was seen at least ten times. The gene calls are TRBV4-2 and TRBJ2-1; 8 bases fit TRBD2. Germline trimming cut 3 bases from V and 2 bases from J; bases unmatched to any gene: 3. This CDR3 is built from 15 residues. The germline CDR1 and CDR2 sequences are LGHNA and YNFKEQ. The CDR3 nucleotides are TGTGCCAGCAGCCAGCGGGGGGTCACCTACAATGAGCAGTTCTTC. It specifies CASSQRGVTYNEQFF.

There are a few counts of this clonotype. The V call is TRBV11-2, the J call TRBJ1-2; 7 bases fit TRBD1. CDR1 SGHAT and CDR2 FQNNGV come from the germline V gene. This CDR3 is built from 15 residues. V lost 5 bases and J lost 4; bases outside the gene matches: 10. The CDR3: CASSLLRQGPYGYTF. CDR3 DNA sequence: TGTGCCAGCAGCCTCCTTAGACAGGGTCCCTATGGCTACACCTTC.

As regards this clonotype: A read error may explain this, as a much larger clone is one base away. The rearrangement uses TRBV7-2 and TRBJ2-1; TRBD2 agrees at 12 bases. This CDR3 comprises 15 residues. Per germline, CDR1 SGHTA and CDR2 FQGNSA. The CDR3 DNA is TGTGCCAGCATCTTAGCTAGCGGGGGGGCCAATGAGCAGTTCTTC. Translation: CASILASGGANEQFF. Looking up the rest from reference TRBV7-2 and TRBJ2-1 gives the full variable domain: GAGVSQSPSNKVTEKGKDVELRCDPISGHTALYWYRQSLGQGLEFLIYFQGNSAPDKSGLPSDRFSAERTGGSVSTLTIQRTQQEDSAVYLCASILASGGANEQFFGPGTRLTVL.

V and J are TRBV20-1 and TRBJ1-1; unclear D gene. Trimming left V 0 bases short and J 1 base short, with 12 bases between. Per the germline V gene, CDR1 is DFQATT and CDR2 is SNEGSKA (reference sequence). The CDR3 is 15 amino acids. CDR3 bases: TGCAGTGCTAGAGACTCCGAGTGGGAGAACACTGAAGCTTTCTTT. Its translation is CSARDSEWENTEAFF.

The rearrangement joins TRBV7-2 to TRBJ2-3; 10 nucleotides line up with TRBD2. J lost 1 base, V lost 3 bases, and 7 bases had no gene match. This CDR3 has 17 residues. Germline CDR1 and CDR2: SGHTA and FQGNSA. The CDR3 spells CASSLVFGTSGTDTQYF. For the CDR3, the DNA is TGTGCCAGCAGCTTGGTTTTTGGGACTAGCGGCACAGATACGCAGTATTTT.

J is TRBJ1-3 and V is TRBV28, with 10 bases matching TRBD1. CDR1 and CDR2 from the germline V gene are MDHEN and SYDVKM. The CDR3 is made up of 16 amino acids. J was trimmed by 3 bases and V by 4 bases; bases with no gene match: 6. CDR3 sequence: CASSSLDRGFGNTIYF. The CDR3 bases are TGTGCCAGCAGTTCCCTGGACAGGGGGTTTGGAAACACCATATATTTT.

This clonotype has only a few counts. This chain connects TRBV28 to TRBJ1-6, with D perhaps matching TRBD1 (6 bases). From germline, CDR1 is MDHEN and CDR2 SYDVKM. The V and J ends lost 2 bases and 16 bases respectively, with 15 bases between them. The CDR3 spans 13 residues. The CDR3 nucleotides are TGTGCCAGCAGTTTACTTTCTACAGGGATACTCCACTTT. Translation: CASSLLSTGILHF.

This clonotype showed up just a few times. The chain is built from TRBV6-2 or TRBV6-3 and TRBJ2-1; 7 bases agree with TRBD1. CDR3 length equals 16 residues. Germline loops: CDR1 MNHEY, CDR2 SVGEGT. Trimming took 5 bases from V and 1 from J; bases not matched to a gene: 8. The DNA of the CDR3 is TGTGCCAGCAGTCGGTACCTGGGACAGTCCTACAATGAGCAGTTCTTC. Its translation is CASSRYLGQSYNEQFF.

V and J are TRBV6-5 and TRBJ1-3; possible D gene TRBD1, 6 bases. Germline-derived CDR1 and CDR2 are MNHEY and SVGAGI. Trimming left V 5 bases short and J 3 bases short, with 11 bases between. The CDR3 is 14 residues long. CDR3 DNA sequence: TGTGCCAGCAGTCGCGGACAGTATGGAAACACCATATATTTT. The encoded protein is CASSRGQYGNTIYF.

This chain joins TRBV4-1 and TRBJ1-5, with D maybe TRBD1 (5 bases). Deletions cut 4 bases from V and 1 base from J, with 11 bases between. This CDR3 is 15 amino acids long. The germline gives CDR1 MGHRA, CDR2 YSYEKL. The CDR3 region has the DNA TGCGCCAGCAGCCCGTACCGGGACAGCAATCAGCCCCAGCATTTT. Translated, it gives CASSPYRDSNQPQHF.

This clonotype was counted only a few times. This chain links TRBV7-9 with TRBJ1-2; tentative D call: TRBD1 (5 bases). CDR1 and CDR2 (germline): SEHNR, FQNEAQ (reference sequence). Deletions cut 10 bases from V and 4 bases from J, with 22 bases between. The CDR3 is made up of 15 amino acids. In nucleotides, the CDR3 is TGTGCCATCCCTCGGGGGGTCTTAAAGTCCTATGGCTACACCTTC. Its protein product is CAIPRGVLKSYGYTF. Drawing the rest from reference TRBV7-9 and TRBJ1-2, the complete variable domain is DTGVSQNPRHKITKRGQNVTFRCDPISEHNRLYWYRQTLGQGPEFLTYFQNEAQLEKSRLLSDRFSAERPKGSFSTLEIQRTEQGDSAMYLCAIPRGVLKSYGYTFGSGTRLTVV.

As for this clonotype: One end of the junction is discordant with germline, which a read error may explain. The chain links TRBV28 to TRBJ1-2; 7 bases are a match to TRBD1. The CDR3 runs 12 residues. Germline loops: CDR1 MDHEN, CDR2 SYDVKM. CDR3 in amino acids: CRAGGVNYGYTF. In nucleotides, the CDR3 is TGCCGGGCAGGGGGGGTGAACTATGGCTACACCTTC.

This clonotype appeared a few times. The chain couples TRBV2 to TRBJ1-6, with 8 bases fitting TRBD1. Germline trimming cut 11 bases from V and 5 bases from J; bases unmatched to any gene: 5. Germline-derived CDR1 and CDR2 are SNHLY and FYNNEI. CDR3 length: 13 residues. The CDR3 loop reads CACRQGHNSPLHF. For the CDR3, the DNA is TGTGCCTGCCGACAGGGGCATAATTCACCCCTCCACTTT.

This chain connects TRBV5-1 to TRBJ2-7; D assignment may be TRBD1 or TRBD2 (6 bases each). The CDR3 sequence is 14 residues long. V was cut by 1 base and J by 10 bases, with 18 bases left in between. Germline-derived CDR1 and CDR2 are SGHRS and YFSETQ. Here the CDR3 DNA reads TGCGCCAGCAGCTTGAACGTATTCAGGGGAGGACAGTACTTC. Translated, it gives CASSLNVFRGGQYF.

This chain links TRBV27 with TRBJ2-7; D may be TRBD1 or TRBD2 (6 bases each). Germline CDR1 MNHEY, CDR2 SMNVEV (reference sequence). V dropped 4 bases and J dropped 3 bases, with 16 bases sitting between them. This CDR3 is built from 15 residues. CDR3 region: CASSSTGTGDYEQYF. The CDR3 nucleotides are TGTGCCAGCAGTTCTACAGGGACGGGAGACTACGAGCAGTACTTC.

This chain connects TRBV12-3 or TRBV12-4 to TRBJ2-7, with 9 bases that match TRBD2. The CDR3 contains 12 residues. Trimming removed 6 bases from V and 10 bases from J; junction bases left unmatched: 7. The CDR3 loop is CASRTRTSAQYF. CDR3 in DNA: TGTGCCAGCAGGACTCGGACTAGCGCCCAGTACTTC.

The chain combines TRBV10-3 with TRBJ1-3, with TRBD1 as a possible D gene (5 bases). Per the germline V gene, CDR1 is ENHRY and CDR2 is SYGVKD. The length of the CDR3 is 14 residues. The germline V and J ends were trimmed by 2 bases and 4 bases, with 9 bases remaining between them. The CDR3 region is CAISEGHRGNTIYF. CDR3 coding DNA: TGTGCCATCAGTGAGGGGCACAGGGGAAACACCATATATTTT.

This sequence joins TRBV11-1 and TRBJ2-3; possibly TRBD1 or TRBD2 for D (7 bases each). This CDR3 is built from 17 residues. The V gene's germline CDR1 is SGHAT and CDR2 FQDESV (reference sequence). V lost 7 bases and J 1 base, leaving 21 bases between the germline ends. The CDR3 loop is CASIRQGLTSGTDTQYF. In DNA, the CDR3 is TGTGCCAGCATCCGACAGGGACTCACTAGCGGCACAGATACGCAGTATTTT.

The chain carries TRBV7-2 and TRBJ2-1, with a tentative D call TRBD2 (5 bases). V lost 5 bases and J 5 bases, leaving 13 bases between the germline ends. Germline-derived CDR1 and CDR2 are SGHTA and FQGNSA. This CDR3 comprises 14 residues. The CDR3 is CASSVMRANNEQFF. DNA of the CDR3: TGTGCCAGCAGCGTGATGAGGGCCAACAATGAGCAGTTCTTC. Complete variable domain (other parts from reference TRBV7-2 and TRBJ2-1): GAGVSQSPSNKVTEKGKDVELRCDPISGHTALYWYRQSLGQGLEFLIYFQGNSAPDKSGLPSDRFSAERTGGSVSTLTIQRTQQEDSAVYLCASSVMRANNEQFFGPGTRLTVL.

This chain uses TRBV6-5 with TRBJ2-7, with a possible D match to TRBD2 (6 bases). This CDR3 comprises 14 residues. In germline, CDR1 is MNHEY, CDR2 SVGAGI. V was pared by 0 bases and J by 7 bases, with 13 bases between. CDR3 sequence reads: CASSYSNRRGEQYF. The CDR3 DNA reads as TGTGCCAGCAGTTACTCGAATAGGCGGGGTGAGCAGTACTTC.

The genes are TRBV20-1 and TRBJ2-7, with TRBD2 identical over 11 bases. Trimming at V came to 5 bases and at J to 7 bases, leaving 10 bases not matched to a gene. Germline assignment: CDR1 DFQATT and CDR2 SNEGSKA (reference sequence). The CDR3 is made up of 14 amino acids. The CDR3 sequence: CSAVAGGGYNEQYF. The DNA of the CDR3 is TGCAGTGCTGTAGCGGGAGGGGGCTACAATGAGCAGTACTTC.

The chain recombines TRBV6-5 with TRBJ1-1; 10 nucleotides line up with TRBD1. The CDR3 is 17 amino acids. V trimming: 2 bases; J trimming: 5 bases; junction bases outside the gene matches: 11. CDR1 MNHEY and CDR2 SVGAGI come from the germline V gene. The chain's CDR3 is CASSYLGMGQGRTEAFF. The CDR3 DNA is TGTGCCAGCAGTTACCTGGGAATGGGACAGGGGAGGACTGAAGCTTTCTTT.

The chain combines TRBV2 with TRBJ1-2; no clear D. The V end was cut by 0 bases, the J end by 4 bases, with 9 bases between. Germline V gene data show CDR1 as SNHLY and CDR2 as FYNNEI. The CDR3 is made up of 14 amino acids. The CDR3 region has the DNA TGTGCCAGCAGTGAAGCTTCCAGCAGCTATGGCTACACCTTC. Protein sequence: CASSEASSSYGYTF.